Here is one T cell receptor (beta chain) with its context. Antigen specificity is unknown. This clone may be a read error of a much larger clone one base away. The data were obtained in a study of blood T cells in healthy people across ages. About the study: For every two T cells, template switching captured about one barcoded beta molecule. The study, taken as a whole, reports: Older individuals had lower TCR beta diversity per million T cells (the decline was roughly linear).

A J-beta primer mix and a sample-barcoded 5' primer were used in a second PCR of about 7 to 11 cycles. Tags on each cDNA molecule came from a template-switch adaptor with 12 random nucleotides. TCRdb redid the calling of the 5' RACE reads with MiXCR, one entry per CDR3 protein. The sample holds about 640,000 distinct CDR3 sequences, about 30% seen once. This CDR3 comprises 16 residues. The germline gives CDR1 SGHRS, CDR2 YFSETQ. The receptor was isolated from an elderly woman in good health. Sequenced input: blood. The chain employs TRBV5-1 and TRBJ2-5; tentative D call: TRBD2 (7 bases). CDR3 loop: CASSLDSAGARETPYF. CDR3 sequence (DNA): TGCGCCAGCAGCTTGGATTCGGCGGGGGCTAGGGAGACCCCGTACTTC.